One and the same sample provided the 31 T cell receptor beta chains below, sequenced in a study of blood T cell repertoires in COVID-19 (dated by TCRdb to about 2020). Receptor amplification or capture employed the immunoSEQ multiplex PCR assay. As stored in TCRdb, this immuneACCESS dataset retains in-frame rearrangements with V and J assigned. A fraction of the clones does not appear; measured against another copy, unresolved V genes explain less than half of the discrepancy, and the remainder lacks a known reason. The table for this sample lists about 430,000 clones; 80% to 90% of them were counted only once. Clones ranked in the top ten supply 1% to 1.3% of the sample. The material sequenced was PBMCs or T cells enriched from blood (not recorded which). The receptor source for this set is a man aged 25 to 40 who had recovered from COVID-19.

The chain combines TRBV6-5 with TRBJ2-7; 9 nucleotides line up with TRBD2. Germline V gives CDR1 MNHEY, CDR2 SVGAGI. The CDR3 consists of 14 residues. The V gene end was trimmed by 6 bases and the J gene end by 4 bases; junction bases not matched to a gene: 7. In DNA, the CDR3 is TGTGCCAGCAGATTAGCGGGAGATTCGTACGAGCAGTACTTC. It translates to CASRLAGDSYEQYF.

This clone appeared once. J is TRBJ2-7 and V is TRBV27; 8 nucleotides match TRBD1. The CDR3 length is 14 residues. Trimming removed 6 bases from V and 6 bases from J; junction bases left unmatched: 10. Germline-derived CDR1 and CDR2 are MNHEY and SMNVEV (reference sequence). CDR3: CASRTKPDRAEQYF. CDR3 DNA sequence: TGTGCCAGCAGAACGAAGCCGGACAGGGCCGAGCAGTACTTC.

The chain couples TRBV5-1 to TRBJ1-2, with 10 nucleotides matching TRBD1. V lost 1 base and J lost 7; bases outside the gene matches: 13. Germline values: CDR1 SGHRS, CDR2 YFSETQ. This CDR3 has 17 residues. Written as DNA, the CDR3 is TGCGCCAGCAGCTTGAACGGACCCGGGACAGGGGTAGGTGGCTACACCTTC. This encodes CASSLNGPGTGVGGYTF.

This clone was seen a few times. The CDR3: CASRQLGRYGYTF. The CDR3 DNA sequence: TGTGCCAGCAGACAGTTGGGTAGATATGGCTACACCTTC. The chain carries TRBV6-5 and TRBJ1-2, with D unclear. Germline V gene sequence: CDR1 MNHEY, CDR2 SVGAGI. The CDR3 has 13 residues. Trimming removed 6 bases at V and 5 bases at J, with 13 bases between.

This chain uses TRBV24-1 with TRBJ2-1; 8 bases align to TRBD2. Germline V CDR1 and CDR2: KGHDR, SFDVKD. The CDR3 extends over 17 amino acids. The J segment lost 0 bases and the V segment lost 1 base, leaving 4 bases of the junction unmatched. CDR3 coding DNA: TGTGCCACCAGTGATTTCCCAAGCGGGAGCTCCTACAATGAGCAGTTCTTC. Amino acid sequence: CATSDFPSGSSYNEQFF.

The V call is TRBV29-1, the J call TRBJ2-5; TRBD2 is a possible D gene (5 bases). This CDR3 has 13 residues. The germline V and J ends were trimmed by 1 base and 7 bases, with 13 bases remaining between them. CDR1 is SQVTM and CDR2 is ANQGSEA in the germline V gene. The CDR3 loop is CSVEAALEGTQYF. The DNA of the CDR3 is TGCAGCGTTGAAGCAGCCTTAGAGGGGACCCAGTACTTC.

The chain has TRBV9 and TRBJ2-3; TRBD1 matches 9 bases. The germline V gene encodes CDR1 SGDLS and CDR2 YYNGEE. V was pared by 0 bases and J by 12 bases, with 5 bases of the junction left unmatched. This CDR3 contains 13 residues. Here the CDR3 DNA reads TGTGCCAGCAGCGTAGAGGGGACAGGGCTTCAGTATTTT. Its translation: CASSVEGTGLQYF.

The CDR3 DNA reads TGTGCCAGTAGCTCCCGACTAGCGGGAGGGCAGGAGCAGTACTTC. This gives the protein CASSSRLAGGQEQYF. This chain joins TRBV19 and TRBJ2-7; TRBD2 aligns across 14 bases. After removal of 6 bases from V and 7 bases from J, the junction contained 8 bases not matched to a gene. Per germline, CDR1 LNHDA and CDR2 SQIVND (reference sequence). The CDR3 is 15 amino acids. The full variable domain, with the rest looked up from reference TRBV19 and TRBJ2-7, is DGGITQSPKYLFRKEGQNVTLSCEQNLNHDAMYWYRQDPGQGLRLIYYSQIVNDFQKGDIAEGYSVSREKKESFPLTVTSAQKNPTAFYLCASSSRLAGGQEQYFGPGTRLTVT.

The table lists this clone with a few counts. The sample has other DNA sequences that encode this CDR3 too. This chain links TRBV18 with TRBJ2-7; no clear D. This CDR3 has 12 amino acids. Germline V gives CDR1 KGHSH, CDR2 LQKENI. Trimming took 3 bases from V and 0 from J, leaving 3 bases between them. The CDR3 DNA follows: TGTGCCAGCTCACCCAACTCCTACGAGCAGTACTTC. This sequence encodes CASSPNSYEQYF.

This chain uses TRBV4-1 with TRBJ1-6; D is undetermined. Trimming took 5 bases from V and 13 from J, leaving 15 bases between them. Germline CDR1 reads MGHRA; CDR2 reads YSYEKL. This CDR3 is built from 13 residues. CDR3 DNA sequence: TGCGCCAGCAGCGCGGCCCTCGATGGCCCCCTCCACTTT. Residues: CASSAALDGPLHF.

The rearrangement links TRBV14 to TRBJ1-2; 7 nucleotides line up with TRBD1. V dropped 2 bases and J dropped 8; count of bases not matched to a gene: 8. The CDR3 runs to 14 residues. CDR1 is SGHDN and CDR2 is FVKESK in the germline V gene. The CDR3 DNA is TGTGCCAGCAGCCAATGGACAGGCTTCGAAGGCTACACCTTC. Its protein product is CASSQWTGFEGYTF.

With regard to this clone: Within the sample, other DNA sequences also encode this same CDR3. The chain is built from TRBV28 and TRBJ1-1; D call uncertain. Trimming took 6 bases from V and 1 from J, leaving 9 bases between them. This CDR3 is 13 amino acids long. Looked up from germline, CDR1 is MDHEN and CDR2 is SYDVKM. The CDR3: CASRTGENTEAFF. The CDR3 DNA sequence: TGTGCCAGCAGAACCGGGGAGAACACTGAAGCTTTCTTT.

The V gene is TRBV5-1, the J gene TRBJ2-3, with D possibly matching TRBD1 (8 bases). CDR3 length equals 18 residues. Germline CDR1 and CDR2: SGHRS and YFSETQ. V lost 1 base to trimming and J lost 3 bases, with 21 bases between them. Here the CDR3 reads CASSLNRGGTRTTDTQYF. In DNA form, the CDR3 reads TGCGCCAGCAGCTTGAACAGGGGGGGTACCAGAACTACAGATACGCAGTATTTT.

The CDR3 loop reads CAWSVAGPFEQYF. Written as DNA, the CDR3 is TGTGCCTGGAGTGTTGCAGGGCCCTTCGAGCAGTACTTC. The V gene is TRBV30, the J gene TRBJ2-7, with D possibly matching TRBD1 (5 bases). This CDR3 is 13 amino acids long. Between the trimmed V and J ends, which lost 0 bases and 6 bases, there was a span of 12 bases. Per the germline V gene, CDR1 is GTSNPN and CDR2 is SVGIG (reference sequence).

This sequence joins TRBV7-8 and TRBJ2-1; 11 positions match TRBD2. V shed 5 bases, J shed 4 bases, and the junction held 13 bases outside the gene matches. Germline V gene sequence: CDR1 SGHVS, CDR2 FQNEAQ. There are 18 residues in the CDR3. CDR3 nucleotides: TGTGCCAGCAGCAACCAAGGGTCACTAGCGGGAGTATACAATGAGCAGTTCTTC. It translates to CASSNQGSLAGVYNEQFF. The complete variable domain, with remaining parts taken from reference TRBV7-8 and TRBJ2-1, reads GAGVSQSPRYKVAKRGQDVALRCDPISGHVSLFWYQQALGQGPEFLTYFQNEAQLDKSGLPSDRFFAERPEGSVSTLKIQRTQQEDSAVYLCASSNQGSLAGVYNEQFFGPGTRLTVL.

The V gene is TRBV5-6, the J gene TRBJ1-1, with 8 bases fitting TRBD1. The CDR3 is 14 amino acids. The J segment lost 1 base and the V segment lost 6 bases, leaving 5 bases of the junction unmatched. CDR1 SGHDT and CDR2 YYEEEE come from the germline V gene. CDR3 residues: CASTSGTGNTEAFF. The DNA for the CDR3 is TGTGCCAGCACCAGTGGGACAGGGAACACTGAAGCTTTCTTT.

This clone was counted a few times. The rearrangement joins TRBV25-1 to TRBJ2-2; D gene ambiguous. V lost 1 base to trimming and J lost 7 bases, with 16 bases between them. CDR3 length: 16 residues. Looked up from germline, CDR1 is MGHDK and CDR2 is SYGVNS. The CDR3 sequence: CASSEFRRGGHGELFF. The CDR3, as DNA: TGTGCCAGCAGTGAATTTCGGAGAGGTGGCCACGGGGAGCTGTTTTTT.

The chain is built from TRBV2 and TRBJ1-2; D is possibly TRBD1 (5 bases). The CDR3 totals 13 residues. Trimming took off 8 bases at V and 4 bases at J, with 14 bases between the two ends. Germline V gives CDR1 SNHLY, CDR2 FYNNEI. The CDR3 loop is CASDLLGGYGYTF. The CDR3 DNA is TGTGCCAGCGATCTACTGGGGGGCTATGGCTACACCTTC.

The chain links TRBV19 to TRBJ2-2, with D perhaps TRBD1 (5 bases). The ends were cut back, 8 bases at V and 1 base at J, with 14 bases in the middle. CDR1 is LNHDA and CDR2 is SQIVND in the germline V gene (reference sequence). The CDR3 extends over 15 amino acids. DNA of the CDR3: TGTGCCAGTGCTCTTGGCGGACAGAACACCGGGGAGCTGTTTTTT. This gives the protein CASALGGQNTGELFF.

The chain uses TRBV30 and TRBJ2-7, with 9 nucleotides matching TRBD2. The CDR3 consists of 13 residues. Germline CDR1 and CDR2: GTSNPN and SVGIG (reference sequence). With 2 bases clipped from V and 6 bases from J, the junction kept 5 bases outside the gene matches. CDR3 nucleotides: TGTGCCTGGAGTATAGCGGGAGCAGTCGAGCAGTACTTC. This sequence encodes CAWSIAGAVEQYF.

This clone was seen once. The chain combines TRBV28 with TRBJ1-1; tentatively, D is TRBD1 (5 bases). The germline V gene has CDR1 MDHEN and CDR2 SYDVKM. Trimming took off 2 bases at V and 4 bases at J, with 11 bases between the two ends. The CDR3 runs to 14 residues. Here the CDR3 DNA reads TGTGCCAGCAGTTTAGCCCAGGGAGGCACTGAAGCTTTCTTT. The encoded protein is CASSLAQGGTEAFF.

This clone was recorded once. The chain's CDR3 is CASSVDDGGAPQGYTF. The DNA for the CDR3 is TGTGCCAGCAGCGTAGACGATGGGGGGGCCCCTCAGGGCTACACCTTC. The chain couples TRBV9 to TRBJ1-2; D might be TRBD1 (6 bases). Germline CDR1 is SGDLS and CDR2 is YYNGEE. CDR3 length: 16 amino acids. V lost 0 bases and J 8 bases, leaving 20 bases between the germline ends.

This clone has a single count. The chain's CDR3 is CATGRRGANTEAFF. CDR3 in DNA: TGTGCCACCGGACGCAGGGGGGCGAACACTGAAGCTTTCTTT. The chain uses TRBV6-5 and TRBJ1-1; 7 nucleotides match TRBD1. The CDR3 runs to 14 residues. V was clipped by 10 bases and J by 1 base; unmatched bases: 9. CDR1 is MNHEY and CDR2 is SVGAGI in the germline V gene.

The CDR3 region has the DNA TGCGCCAGCAGCTCCGGACAGGGGGCCACCGGGGAGCTGTTTTTT. Protein product: CASSSGQGATGELFF. The gene calls are TRBV5-1 and TRBJ2-2, with 11 bases identical to TRBD1. After removal of 3 bases from V and 4 bases from J, the junction contained 2 bases not matched to a gene. Germline loops: CDR1 SGHRS, CDR2 YFSETQ. There are 15 residues in the CDR3.

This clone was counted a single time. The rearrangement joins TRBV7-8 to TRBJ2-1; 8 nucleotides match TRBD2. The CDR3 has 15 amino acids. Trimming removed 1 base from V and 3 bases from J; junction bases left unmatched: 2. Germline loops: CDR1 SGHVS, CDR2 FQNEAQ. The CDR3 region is CASSLVGTSYNEQFF. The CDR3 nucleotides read TGTGCCAGCAGCTTAGTGGGGACTAGCTACAATGAGCAGTTCTTC.

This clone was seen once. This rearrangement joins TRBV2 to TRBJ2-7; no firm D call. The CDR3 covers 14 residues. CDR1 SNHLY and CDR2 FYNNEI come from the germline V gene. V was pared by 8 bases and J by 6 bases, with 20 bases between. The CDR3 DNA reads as TGTGCCAGCCAAGAGGAGTTTTCGAGTGGCGAGCAGTACTTC. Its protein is CASQEEFSSGEQYF. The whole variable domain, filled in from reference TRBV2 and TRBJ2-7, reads EPEVTQTPSHQVTQMGQEVILRCVPISNHLYFYWYRQILGQKVEFLVSFYNNEISEKSEIFDDQFSVERPDGSNFTLKIRSTKLEDSAMYFCASQEEFSSGEQYFGPGTRLTVT.

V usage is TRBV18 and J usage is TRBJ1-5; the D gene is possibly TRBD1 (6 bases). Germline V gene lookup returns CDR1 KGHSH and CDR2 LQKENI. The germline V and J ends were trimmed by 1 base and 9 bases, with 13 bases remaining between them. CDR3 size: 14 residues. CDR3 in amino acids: CASSPREGVSPQHF. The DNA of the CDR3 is TGTGCCAGCTCACCACGGGAGGGGGTCTCGCCCCAGCATTTT.

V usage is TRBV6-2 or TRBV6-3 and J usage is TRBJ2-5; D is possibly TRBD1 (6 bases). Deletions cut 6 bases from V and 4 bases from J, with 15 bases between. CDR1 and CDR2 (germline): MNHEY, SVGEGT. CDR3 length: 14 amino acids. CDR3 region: CASSPTGTRETQYF. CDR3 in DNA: TGTGCCAGCAGCCCCACAGGGACCCGAGAGACCCAGTACTTC.

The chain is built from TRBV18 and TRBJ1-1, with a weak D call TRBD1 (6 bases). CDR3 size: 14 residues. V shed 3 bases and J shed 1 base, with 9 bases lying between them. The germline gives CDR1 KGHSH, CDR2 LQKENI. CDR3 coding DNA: TGTGCCAGCTCACCGAAACAGGGGAACACTGAAGCTTTCTTT. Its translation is CASSPKQGNTEAFF.

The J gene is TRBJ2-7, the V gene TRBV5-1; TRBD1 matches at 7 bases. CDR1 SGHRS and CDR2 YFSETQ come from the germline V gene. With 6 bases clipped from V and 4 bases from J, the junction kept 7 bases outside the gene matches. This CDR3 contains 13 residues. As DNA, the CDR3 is TGCGCCAGCACGACGTCACAGGGGTACGAGCAGTACTTC. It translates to CASTTSQGYEQYF.

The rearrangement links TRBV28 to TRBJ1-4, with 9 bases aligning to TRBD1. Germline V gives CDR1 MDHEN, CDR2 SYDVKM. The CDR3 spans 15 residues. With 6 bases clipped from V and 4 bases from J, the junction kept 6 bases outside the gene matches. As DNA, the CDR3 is TGTGCCAGCAGATCGGGACAGGGTTTTAATGAAAAACTGTTTTTT. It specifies CASRSGQGFNEKLFF.